This T cell receptor (beta chain) was identified during a study of T cells in Graves' hyperthyroidism and ophthalmopathy. Whole-study context: Peripheral blood was collected at initial diagnosis, before any treatment.

The TCR beta CDR3 regions underwent amplification using RNA transcripts as the source. With the HTBI primer set, the TCR CDR3 went through a first round of RT-PCR. Using its own MiXCR run on the multiplex PCR reads, TCRdb lists one record per CDR3 protein. The sample carries about 200,000 distinct CDR3 sequences, about a sixth recorded once. This clonotype showed up many times. The CDR3 has 14 amino acids. J lost 8 bases, V lost 6 bases, and 8 bases had no gene match. The V gene's germline CDR1 is MNHNS and CDR2 SASEGT. The chain carries TRBV6-1 and TRBJ1-4; 8 bases are shared with TRBD1. The sample comprised blood. This TCR derives from a woman aged 45 to 65 with Graves' hyperthyroidism. The CDR3 DNA follows: TGTGCCAGCAGAGCCGGGACAGGACTAGAAAAACTGTTTTTT. It specifies CASRAGTGLEKLFF.